This TCR beta chain emerged from a study of T cell repertoires in cytomegalovirus infection. Germline V gives CDR1 SGHTA, CDR2 FQGNSA. The CDR3 totals 14 residues. The V end lost 5 bases, the J end lost 4 bases, and 14 bases lay between the germline ends. This clonotype has a count of ten or more. TCRdb redid the calling of the reads with MiXCR, one entry per CDR3 protein. The sample contains about 260,000 distinct CDR3 sequences, roughly 9.1% of which appear only once. The V gene is TRBV7-2, the J gene TRBJ2-5; no reliable D call. The receptor comes from a human donor in good health (CMV status not recorded). Some clones in this sample may be carry-over from other donors' samples. Sequenced material: PBMCs. The CDR3, as DNA: TGTGCCAGCAGCCTAACGTGGCAGAGAGAGACCCAGTACTTC. It yields the protein CASSLTWQRETQYF.